Below, one T cell receptor (beta chain) is given with its context. The antigen this receptor binds is unknown. No base qualities exist here, and no much larger clone lies one base off it. The cohort consisted of fewer than 700 healthy bone marrow donors. All cohort members were sampled while nominally healthy, although unrecorded immune exposures were likely present. The donor tested CMV seropositive, placing the donor among the 250 to 300 seropositive members of the cohort. Each donor provided a peripheral blood sample, and peripheral blood mononuclear cells were used for TCR beta sequencing. Genomic DNA extraction from the blood cell samples was performed with the Qiagen DNeasy Blood Extraction Kit. CDR1 and CDR2 (SGDLS, YYNGEE) derive from the germline V gene. The germline ends are 9 bases apart after V is trimmed by 0 bases and J by 0 bases. The CDR3 covers 15 residues, taking in both the cysteine and the phenylalanine. Of all the DNA, just the CDR3 is kept, 45 bases in frame from base 1.

The protocol used for the library was the immunoSEQ multiplex PCR assay. A mixture of 60 forward primers for TCR Vbeta segments and 13 reverse primers for TCR Jbeta segments was used in the multiplex PCR. The CDR3 region of rearranged TCR beta genes was amplified from genomic DNA with a multiplex PCR assay. The Illumina HiSeq System was used to sequence the amplified TCR beta libraries as 87-base-pair reads. Per the source publication's procedure: In a later analysis, roughly 80 million unique TCR beta chains were counted across the roughly 610 repertoires, and approximately 11 million of these chains were shared by at least two donors. Raw reads were error-corrected and collapsed into unique sequences by a nearest-neighbor algorithm in which closely related sequences were merged to remove PCR and sequencing errors. Alignment of CDR3 sequences to IMGT reference sequences was used to assign V, D and J gene segments. For a sequence to be retained, a match of at least six nucleotides was required to both a V gene segment and a J gene segment. Rearrangements were classified as productive when the CDR3 lacked stop codons and remained in frame with V and J, and all other rearrangements were classified as non-productive. Following IMGT convention, CDR3 was defined as the stretch from the second conserved V-encoded cysteine to the conserved J-encoded phenylalanine. The earlier analysis of about 610 of the donors excluded sequences that lacked an unambiguous match to a single V gene segment. An earlier analysis of a few hundred of the donors called V segments functional above 56.7% productive rearrangements and segregating when the between-donor standard deviation exceeded 5%. A statistical classification framework was built for diagnosing cytomegalovirus status from the catalog of TCR beta chain sequences. In a later analysis, TCR nucleotide sequences were compared against IMGT/GENE-DB human TR gene sequences so that V and J genes could be assigned. Using the TCRdist pipeline, a later analysis assigned CDR3 sequences along with most-parsimonious VDJ recombination scenarios. In a later analysis, each TCR beta chain was defined by its CDR3 amino acid sequence together with its V-gene family, and reads without a unique V-gene family were excluded. In a later analysis, approximately 590 highly shared, low-generation-probability nucleotide sequences were removed to address suspected cross-contamination and a sequencing artifact. In a later analysis, a clonal expansion index for each public chain was calculated from normalized within-repertoire ranks of inferred template counts. In a later analysis, generation probabilities were computed using a VDJ recombination model fitted to out-of-frame rearrangements, and the results were checked against IGoR. Hypergeometric tests were used in a later analysis to score TCR-TCR, TCR-HLA and TCR-CMV co-occurrence, with a repertoire-size bias correction applied to the TCR pairs. False discovery rates were estimated in a later analysis by permuting HLA or CMV assignments 20 times. In a later analysis, co-occurring TCRs were grouped using DBSCAN, with TCRdist sequence similarity added in when clustering inside HLA-allele-positive subsets. Repertoires with fewer than 30,000 or more than 120,000 public chains, plus five repertoires with anomalous nucleotide sharing, were excluded from co-occurrence clustering. In TCRdb, the immuneACCESS table is reduced to in-frame sequences with V and J assigned. These tables do not hold every clone; where another copy was compared, an unresolved V gene accounts for under half, and the others remain unexplained. V, J and clone size are taken as reported in that table, and D and trimming were inferred from the DNA itself. The sample includes over 150,000 clones, with roughly 80% observed a single time. Of the sample, roughly 3.7% falls within the top ten clones.

The sample comes from a study of cytomegalovirus exposure and HLA in healthy donors (dated by TCRdb to the late 2010s). Notes on the research overall: In an earlier analysis of under 750 of the donors, about 260 Gb of sequence data and 100 million or so unique TCR beta sequences from approximately 180 million T cells were reported. Class I and class II HLA loci were covered by the typing at four-digit resolution. In a later analysis, previously published TCR beta repertoires from about 670 donors were re-analyzed and high-resolution HLA genotyping was added so that TCR occurrence patterns could be studied. Among the roughly 380 genotyped donors, around 79% belonged to the genetic ancestry cluster associated with self-reported Caucasian donors. On average, around 230,000 unique TCR beta nucleotide sequences were sequenced per donor among roughly 430 genotyped donors of the cohort, with roughly 18% of those sequences being non-productive. The number of typed donors differed by locus: about 620-630 for A, B, C, DRB1 and DQB1; approximately 520 for DQA1; 606 for DPA1; and around 470 for DPB1. The study aimed to test whether signatures of past pathogen exposure could be identified by cataloging public T cell receptors. Every repertoire in the discovery cohort had been generated on one and the same sequencing platform. High-throughput TCR immunosequencing, statistical association of individual TCRs with disease status, and machine learning were combined to predict cytomegalovirus infection status. In an earlier analysis of 587 of the donors, high-throughput TCR beta sequencing was used to judge whether each TCR beta V gene segment behaved as functional or pseudogenic. About 5 DR-DQ haplotypes were handled as single units for association and clustering, since linkage in the cohort was strong. The study profiled the T cell repertoires of fewer than 850 subjects by immunosequencing and related them to cytomegalovirus serostatus. Alongside the repertoire data, information on donor age, sex, ethnicity and CMV serostatus was compiled. Besides the first cohort of around 700 subjects, a separate validation cohort made up of 120 different subjects was used. In a later genetic analysis, genome-wide SNP genotypes for about 55% of the 666 donors were used, and that subset was treated as a discovery cohort. Rather than drawing on any new phenotypic data, the later analysis identified candidate immune exposures from TCR beta sequences and the way those sequences occurred across donors. An early release that covered around 590 HLA-typed donors contained around 300 gigabases of sequencing data and about 93 million unique TCR sequences. Findings and caveats that apply to the study as a whole: The cohort was sequenced for TCR beta chains only, and without alpha or paired-chain data the features that could be detected were limited. Approximately 16 rarely observed V segments, including chromosome 9 orphons, were excluded from the earlier analysis of about 610 of the donors because counts were too low. The classifier was reported to diagnose cytomegalovirus status with high specificity and sensitivity in both the original cohort and the validation cohort. In a later analysis, 16,951 TCR beta sequences were associated with specific HLA alleles at a false discovery rate of 0.05. A further reported finding was that TCR beta sequences accurately predicted the HLA-A and HLA-B alleles for most subjects in the first cohort. Compared with the approximately 670-donor mean, donors in an Asian-associated ancestry cluster had fewer N-insertions in productive TCRs, according to a later genetic analysis. Strong co-occurrence of HLA alleles, especially DR and DQ, made assigning TCR associations to individual alleles difficult. Most CMV-associated TCR beta chains appeared to be HLA-restricted in a later analysis, and the HLA associations seemed to be driven largely by CMV exposure. In a later analysis, the rate of TCR association differed among HLA loci, with DRB1 alleles having the most associated TCRs and HLA-C alleles having the fewest. Roughly uniform sequencing depth across donors was assumed in presence/absence analyses, although this assumption may not hold. Broadly in line with IMGT annotations, most TCR beta V segments showed up in productive rearrangements about 87% or about 30% of the time in an earlier analysis of several hundred of the donors. CMV serostatus was the only immune exposure information available for the cohort. In vitro tests confirmed that a few of the cytomegalovirus-associated TCR beta chains recognize cytomegalovirus antigens. It was suggested by the authors that the approach could potentially be generalized to other disease states and immunological phenotypes. Because HLA typing was unavailable for some donors at each locus, only the typed subset was used in association tests. A later analysis found that HLA-associated TCR beta chains were more clonally expanded and had lower generation probabilities than equally common non-associated chains. Linkage disequilibrium might explain the correlated functional status among segregating V segments, but an unknown experimental factor could not be excluded. Because the 87-base-pair reads could not distinguish some IMGT-functional V segments, including TRBV6-2 and TRBV6-3, those segments were excluded. A later genetic analysis associated a missense DCLRE1C variant with V-gene and J-gene trimming of TCR beta chains, and an independent cohort replicated the association. In a later analysis, several top co-occurrence clusters were reported to appear linked to parvovirus B19, influenza, CMV and Epstein-Barr virus. The sequencing pipeline was judged likely to have produced a cluster of highly shared sequence variants as a technical artifact. The study gave a list of 150 to 200 TCR beta chains associated with cytomegalovirus. While some public TCRs were present in many individuals, most TCR sequences turned up only very rarely across donors.

Material: PBMCs. This clonotype was sampled from a man aged 25-45 years in good health and CMV-seropositive. The chain is encoded by TRBV9 joined to TRBJ2-5; a weak D assignment points to TRBD1 (6 bases agree). The DNA sequence reads TGTGCCAGCAGCGTAGGAGGGACAAACCAAGAGACCCAGTACTTC. This gives the protein CASSVGGTNQETQYF.